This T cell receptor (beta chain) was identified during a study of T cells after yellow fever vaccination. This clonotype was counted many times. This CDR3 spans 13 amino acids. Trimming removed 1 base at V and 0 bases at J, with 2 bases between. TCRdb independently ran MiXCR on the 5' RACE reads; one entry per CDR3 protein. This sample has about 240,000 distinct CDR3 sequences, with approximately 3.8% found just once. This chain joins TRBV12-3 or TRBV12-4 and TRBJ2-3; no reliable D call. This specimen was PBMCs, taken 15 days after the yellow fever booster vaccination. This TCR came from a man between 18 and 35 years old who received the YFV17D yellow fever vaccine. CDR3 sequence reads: CASSLESTDTQYF. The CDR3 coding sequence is TGTGCCAGCAGTTTAGAGAGCACAGATACGCAGTATTTT.